This T cell receptor beta chain was recovered during a study of blood T cell repertoires in COVID-19. Study-wide background: The United States, Italy and Spain provided the acute and convalescent COVID-19 samples. The analysed material was cDNA or gDNA that came from T cells, B-cell-depleted T cells, or PBMCs.

How the authors handled the data: Quantification of nucleated cells was approximated via reference gene primer amplification. Repertoires were generated with immunoSEQ multiplex PCR, while TCRdb's copy carries only in-frame clones and drops some. That table supplies the V and J calls and clone size; D and trimming were determined from the DNA. Among some 260,000 clones listed, roughly 88% were seen once. The source material was peripheral blood. This TCR derives from a human donor in a cohort sampled during active COVID-19.

CDR3 protein: CASSPGYSGNTIYF. The DNA of the CDR3 is TGTGCCAGCAGCCCAGGGTACTCTGGAAACACCATATATTTT. V and J are TRBV7-2 and TRBJ1-3; tentatively, D is TRBD1 (5 bases). Germline V gene lookup returns CDR1 SGHTA and CDR2 FQGNSA. The CDR3 covers 14 residues. Trimming left V 5 bases short and J 0 bases short, with 8 bases between.